The 18 T cell receptor beta chains below were found in one sample sequenced in a study of blood T cell repertoires in COVID-19. Using immunoSEQ multiplex PCR, the repertoire was profiled, and TCRdb retains in-frame clones only, with some absent. The table records some 150,000 clones, about 79% of them present only once. The sequenced sample was peripheral blood. The receptor set was obtained from an elderly woman with active or convalescent COVID-19.

The V and J genes are TRBV27 and TRBJ2-7; a weak D match, TRBD1 (5 bases). With 2 bases removed from V and 0 bases from J, the gap between germline ends came to 14 bases. CDR3 length equals 16 residues. The germline V gene encodes CDR1 MNHEY and CDR2 SMNVEV (reference sequence). The CDR3 region is CASSLGAQPSSYEQYF. CDR3 nucleotide sequence: TGTGCCAGCAGTTTAGGGGCCCAACCGAGCTCCTACGAGCAGTACTTC.

The chain combines TRBV21-1 with TRBJ1-2. TRBV21-1 counts as a pseudogene. The CDR3 runs to 15 residues. In nucleotides, the CDR3 is TGTGCCAGCAGCAACGGGGTTACCTCGGACTATGGCTACACCTTC. As protein: CASSNGVTSDYGYTF.

This chain joins TRBV19 and TRBJ1-5; possible D gene TRBD1, 6 bases. The V gene lost 6 bases and the J gene lost 0 bases, with 12 bases spanning the gap. This CDR3 region has 15 residues. CDR1 is LNHDA and CDR2 is SQIVND in the germline V gene (reference sequence). DNA for the CDR3: TGTGCCAGTAGCGAACAGGGCTATAGCAATCAGCCCCAGCATTTT. Its protein is CASSEQGYSNQPQHF.

The gene calls are TRBV9 and TRBJ1-4; TRBD1 is a possible D gene (5 bases). Germline CDR1 is SGDLS and CDR2 is YYNGEE. Trimming removed 3 bases at V and 4 bases at J, with 22 bases between. The CDR3 contains 18 residues. The CDR3 is CASSGGDIVWGSNEKLFF. The CDR3 nucleotides read TGTGCCAGCAGCGGCGGGGATATCGTCTGGGGGAGTAATGAAAAACTGTTTTTT.

V gene TRBV27 combines with J gene TRBJ1-5, with a weak D call TRBD1 (6 bases). Per germline, CDR1 MNHEY and CDR2 SMNVEV (reference sequence). CDR3 length: 15 residues. The V end was cut by 2 bases, the J end by 9 bases, with 17 bases between. CDR3 amino acids: CASSLQGTGNSPQHF. CDR3 sequence (DNA): TGTGCCAGCAGTTTACAAGGAACAGGGAACTCGCCCCAGCATTTT.

This chain links TRBV4-2 with TRBJ1-1; a possible D gene is TRBD1 (6 bases). Germline CDR1 is LGHNA and CDR2 is YNFKEQ. This CDR3 is built from 13 residues. The V end lost 4 bases, the J end lost 7 bases, and 13 bases lay between the germline ends. DNA of the CDR3: TGTGCCAGCAGCCTCGGGACAACTATTGAAGCTTTCTTT. Its protein product is CASSLGTTIEAFF.

The gene calls are TRBV13 and TRBJ2-7, with TRBD1 identical over 7 bases. Germline CDR1 PRHDT, CDR2 FYEKMQ (reference sequence). The CDR3 length is 14 residues. With 5 bases clipped from V and 3 bases from J, the junction kept 7 bases outside the gene matches. DNA of the CDR3: TGTGCCAGCAGCACCGGGACAGTGCACTACGAGCAGTACTTC. Translated, it gives CASSTGTVHYEQYF.

This clone was counted between two and nine times. The chain employs TRBV19 and TRBJ1-2, with 10 bases that match TRBD1. The CDR3 loop spans 14 amino acids. Germline CDR1 and CDR2: LNHDA and SQIVND (reference sequence). Trimming took 5 bases from V and 4 from J; bases not matched to a gene: 4. CDR3 amino acids: CASSRQGATYGYTF. The CDR3 nucleotides read TGTGCCAGTAGTCGACAGGGGGCCACCTATGGCTACACCTTC.

The chain links TRBV5-1 to TRBJ2-3; 8 bases are a match to TRBD1. The CDR3 covers 14 residues. After removal of 8 bases from V and 0 bases from J, the junction contained 5 bases not matched to a gene. Germline V gene data show CDR1 as SGHRS and CDR2 as YFSETQ. CDR3 coding DNA: TGCGCCAGTAACAGGGGGGCTAGCACAGATACGCAGTATTTT. Its protein product is CASNRGASTDTQYF.

The chain couples TRBV28 to TRBJ1-1; D possibly corresponds to TRBD1 (6 bases). The CDR3 runs to 13 residues. V was shortened by 2 bases and J by 7 bases, with 11 bases between the two germline ends. The germline V gene has CDR1 MDHEN and CDR2 SYDVKM. The CDR3 sequence is CASSLPWTVEAFF. CDR3 DNA sequence: TGTGCCAGCAGTTTACCCTGGACAGTTGAAGCTTTCTTT.

This chain uses TRBV6-4 with TRBJ1-5; TRBD1 agrees at 9 bases. In germline, CDR1 is MRHNA, CDR2 SNTAGT. The CDR3 sequence is 13 residues long. The J segment lost 7 bases and the V segment lost 5 bases, leaving 3 bases of the junction unmatched. The CDR3 sequence: CASSLTGGQPQHF. The CDR3 region has the DNA TGTGCCAGCAGTCTCACAGGGGGCCAGCCCCAGCATTTT.

The V and J genes are TRBV4-3 and TRBJ2-7, with unresolved D. This CDR3 is 15 amino acids long. Looked up from germline, CDR1 is LGHNA and CDR2 is YSLEER. V gave up 0 bases and J gave up 1 base, with 10 bases separating them. The DNA for the CDR3 is TGCGCCAGCAGCCAAGATTCTGCCCTATCCTACGAGCAGTACTTC. Amino acid sequence: CASSQDSALSYEQYF.

The rearrangement links TRBV12-3 or TRBV12-4 to TRBJ1-1; possible D gene TRBD1, 6 bases. Trimming left V 6 bases short and J 4 bases short, with 12 bases between. The CDR3 consists of 13 residues. CDR3 sequence: CASRGDKVTEAFF. The CDR3 DNA sequence: TGTGCCAGCAGAGGGGACAAGGTCACTGAAGCTTTCTTT.

The rearrangement joins TRBV6-2 or TRBV6-3 to TRBJ1-5; D is unresolved. This CDR3 comprises 14 residues. The germline CDR1 and CDR2 sequences are MNHEY and SVGEGT. The ends were cut back, 2 bases at V and 6 bases at J, with 11 bases in the middle. CDR3 protein: CASSYTNPAQPQHF. DNA of the CDR3: TGTGCCAGCAGTTACACTAACCCCGCTCAGCCCCAGCATTTT.

The gene calls are TRBV5-1 and TRBJ2-5; the match to TRBD2 covers 7 bases. This CDR3 has 15 amino acids. The germline CDR1 and CDR2 sequences are SGHRS and YFSETQ. Trimming at V came to 4 bases and at J to 2 bases, leaving 8 bases not matched to a gene. The CDR3 region is CASSTAGLQQETQYF. CDR3 coding DNA: TGCGCCAGCAGCACAGCGGGACTCCAGCAAGAGACCCAGTACTTC.

V and J are TRBV19 and TRBJ1-4; 8 bases agree with TRBD1. The junction had 14 bases not matched to a gene; V was cut back by 9 bases and J by 2 bases. From germline, CDR1 is LNHDA and CDR2 SQIVND (reference sequence). This CDR3 region has 17 residues. The DNA for the CDR3 is TGTGCCAGCGCGAAACGGCAGGGGGCGACGACTAATGAAAAACTGTTTTTT. This gives the protein CASAKRQGATTNEKLFF.

The chain employs TRBV27 and TRBJ1-5; D remains unclear. CDR1 and CDR2 (germline): MNHEY, SMNVEV (reference sequence). This CDR3 region has 14 residues. Deletions cut 7 bases from V and 5 bases from J, with 15 bases between. This chain's CDR3 is CASNPAYGYQPQHF. The DNA of the CDR3 is TGTGCCAGCAACCCTGCCTACGGGTATCAGCCCCAGCATTTT.

This chain joins TRBV30 and TRBJ1-5; D is perhaps TRBD1 (5 bases). Germline V gives CDR1 GTSNPN, CDR2 SVGIG (reference sequence). V was cut by 3 bases and J by 2 bases, with 11 bases left in between. The CDR3 runs to 14 residues. The CDR3 coding sequence is TGTGCCTGGAGGGGGCCGGGGGGCAATCAGCCCCAGCATTTT. This gives the protein CAWRGPGGNQPQHF.